This TCR beta chain originates from a study of somatic mutations in cytotoxic T cells in rheumatoid arthritis. Overall study context: Prior to any treatment and right after diagnosis, patient blood (around 30 ml EDTA) was drawn.

The V end was cut by 0 bases, the J end by 8 bases, with 8 bases between. The CDR3 extends over 13 amino acids. Per germline, CDR1 MNHEY and CDR2 SMNVEV (reference sequence). General study findings and limits: Patients with rheumatoid arthritis, but not healthy controls, had CD8+ clonality that increased with age. Rheumatoid arthritis patients were compared with age-matched healthy controls, and their CD8+ T-cell clonality did not differ significantly.

This clone was observed a handful of times. Its target is not known. In the original processing: Matching published virus-specific TCRB sequences was rare for patient CD8+ clones that were larger than 1%. TCRdb's table, derived via immunoSEQ multiplex PCR, lists solely in-frame clones and lacks some. Clonal size and the V and J genes are those of that table, whereas D and trimming came from the DNA. Of around 15,000 clones in the sample, roughly 73% were seen once. What was sequenced was CD8+ T cells sorted from blood. This TCR came from an adult with rheumatoid arthritis. The rearrangement uses TRBV27 and TRBJ2-1; perhaps TRBD1 as D (5 bases). This CDR3 reads CASSLSGLHEQFF. The CDR3 DNA reads TGTGCCAGCAGTTTATCGGGGCTGCATGAGCAGTTCTTC.